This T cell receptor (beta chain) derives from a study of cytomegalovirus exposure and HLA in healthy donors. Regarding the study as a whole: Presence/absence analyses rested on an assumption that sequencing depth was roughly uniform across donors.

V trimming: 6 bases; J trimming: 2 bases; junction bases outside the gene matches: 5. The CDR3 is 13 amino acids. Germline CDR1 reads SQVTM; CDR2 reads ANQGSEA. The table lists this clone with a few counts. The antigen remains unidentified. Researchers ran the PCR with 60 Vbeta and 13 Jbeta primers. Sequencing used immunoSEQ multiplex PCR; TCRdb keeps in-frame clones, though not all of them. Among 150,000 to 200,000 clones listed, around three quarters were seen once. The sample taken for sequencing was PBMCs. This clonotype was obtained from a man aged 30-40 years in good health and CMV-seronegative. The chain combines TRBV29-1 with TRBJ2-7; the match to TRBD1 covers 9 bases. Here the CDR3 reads CSVKTGGAYEQYF. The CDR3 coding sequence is TGCAGCGTAAAGACAGGGGGAGCCTACGAGCAGTACTTC.